This T cell receptor gamma chain emerged from a study of gamma delta lymphoproliferative disorders and STAT genes. Study as a whole: Gamma-chain libraries were built from at least 50 ng of genomic DNA with the LymphoTrack Dx TCRG Assay. For the delta chain, EuroClonality-NGS standard procedure was applied. Whole-study results and caveats: Whether leukemic clones are public or private remains unconfirmed. Patient gamma repertoires clustered apart from healthy controls; delta did not.

PBMCs from patients and controls supplied the genomic DNA for sequencing. By share, this clone ranks as medium-sized. The target antigen is unknown. CDR1 VTNTFY and CDR2 YDVSTARD come from the germline V gene (reference sequence). With V trimmed by 2 bases and J by 2 bases, 3 bases remained unmatched. This CDR3 spans 13 amino acids. TCRdb reprocessed the multiplex PCR reads through CATT. The top ten clones hold approximately 16% of a sample with 2,500 to 3,000 gamma-chain clones, less than 9% of them seen once. The sample was blood. The receptor's source is a human donor in good health. This rearrangement joins TRGV3 to TRGJ1 or TRGJ2. TCRdb does not report a J gene; here it was assigned by matching the DNA to germline references. In DNA, the CDR3 is TGTGCCACCTGGGACAAACATTATTATAAGAAACTCTTT. Protein product: CATWDKHYYKKLF.